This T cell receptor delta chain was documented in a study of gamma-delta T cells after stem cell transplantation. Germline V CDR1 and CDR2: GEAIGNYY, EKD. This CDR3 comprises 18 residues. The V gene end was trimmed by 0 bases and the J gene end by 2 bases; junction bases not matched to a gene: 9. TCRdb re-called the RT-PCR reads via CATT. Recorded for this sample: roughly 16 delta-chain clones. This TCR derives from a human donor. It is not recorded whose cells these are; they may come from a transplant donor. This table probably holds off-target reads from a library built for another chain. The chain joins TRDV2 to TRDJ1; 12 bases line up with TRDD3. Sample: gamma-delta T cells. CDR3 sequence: CACDTVQLGDTGTDKLIF. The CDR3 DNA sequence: TGTGCCTGTGACACCGTTCAACTGGGGGATACTGGGACCGATAAACTCATCTTT.